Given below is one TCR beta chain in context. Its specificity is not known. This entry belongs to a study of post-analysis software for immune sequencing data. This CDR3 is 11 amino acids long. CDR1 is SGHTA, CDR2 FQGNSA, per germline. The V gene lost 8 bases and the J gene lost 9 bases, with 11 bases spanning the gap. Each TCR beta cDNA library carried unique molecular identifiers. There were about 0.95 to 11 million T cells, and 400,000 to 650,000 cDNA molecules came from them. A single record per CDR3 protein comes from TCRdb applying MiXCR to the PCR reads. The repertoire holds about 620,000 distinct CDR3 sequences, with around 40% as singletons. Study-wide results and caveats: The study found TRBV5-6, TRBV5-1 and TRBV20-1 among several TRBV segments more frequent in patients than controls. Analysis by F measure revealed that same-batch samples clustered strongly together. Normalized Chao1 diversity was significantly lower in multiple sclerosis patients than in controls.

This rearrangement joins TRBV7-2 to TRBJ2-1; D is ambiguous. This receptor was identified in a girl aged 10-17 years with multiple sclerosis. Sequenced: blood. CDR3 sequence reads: CASEKAGEQFF. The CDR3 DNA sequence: TGTGCCAGCGAGAAGGCCGGTGAGCAGTTCTTC.